Listed below are T cell receptor beta chains from one sample, sequenced in a study of regulatory T cells in long-lasting Graves disease. TCRdb passed the multiplex PCR reads through MiXCR, listing each CDR3 protein once. The sample has approximately 460,000 distinct CDR3 sequences, roughly 17% seen once. These data are also associated with another study on T cells in Graves' hyperthyroidism and ophthalmopathy.

The sample consisted of peripheral blood mononuclear cells (PBMCs), taken at new diagnosis, from a patient treated with antithyroid drugs. Receptor source: a woman aged 25-40 years with Graves disease. Each CDR3 is given with its conserved first and last residue. The D gene is left open where the match is weak. A clone size is listed for some rows: how often the clone was seen (once, few, many), or a class if it is expanded.

TRBD1,NA,TRBJ2-7,TRBV2,CASSAGQGIAYEQYF,TGTGCCAGCAGCGCCGGACAGGGGATCGCCTACGAGCAGTACTTC
TRBD2,few,TRBJ2-7,TRBV10-1,CASSESPRLAVSYEQYF,TGCGCCAGCAGTGAGTCCCCTCGACTAGCGGTCTCCTACGAGCAGTACTTC
NA,many,TRBJ2-1,TRBV5-1,CASSLESGRTTNNEQFF,TGCGCCAGCAGCTTGGAGTCAGGACGGACGACGAACAATGAGCAGTTCTTC
NA,few,TRBJ1-1,TRBV6-5,CASSYGRATMNTEAFF,TGTGCCAGCAGTTATGGGAGGGCAACCATGAACACTGAAGCTTTCTTT
NA,many,TRBJ2-1,TRBV28,CASSLYYSNEQFF,TGTGCCAGCAGTTTATACTATAGTAATGAGCAGTTCTTC
NA,few,TRBJ2-5,TRBV6-1,CASSEISNLISQETQYF,TGTGCCAGCAGTGAAATTTCTAATCTGATTTCCCAAGAGACCCAGTACTTC
NA,NA,TRBJ2-1,TRBV6-1,CASSRTSWNEQFF,TGTGCCAGCAGTCGAACTAGTTGGAATGAGCAGTTCTTC
TRBD2,many,TRBJ2-1,TRBV7-7,CASSLSGSFSYNEQFF,TGTGCTAGCAGCCTCAGCGGGAGCTTCTCCTACAATGAGCAGTTCTTC
TRBD1,many,TRBJ2-1,TRBV7-8,CASSRQGKEQFF,TGTGCCAGCAGCCGACAGGGTAAAGAGCAGTTCTTC
TRBD2,NA,TRBJ2-1,TRBV7-9,CASSLGLAGKRNEQFF,TGTGCCAGCAGCTTAGGGCTAGCGGGAAAGCGGAATGAGCAGTTCTTC
NA,many,TRBJ2-1,TRBV20-1,CSARDSSRPIYNEQFF,TGCAGTGCTAGAGATTCATCGCGGCCCATTTACAATGAGCAGTTCTTC
NA,many,TRBJ2-7,TRBV7-2,CASSSSRYEQYF,TGTGCCAGCAGCTCCTCTCGGTACGAGCAGTACTTC
NA,few,TRBJ1-2,TRBV11-2,CASSLTGGGFGYTF,TGTGCCAGCAGCTTAACCGGGGGGGGATTTGGCTACACCTTC
NA,NA,TRBJ1-6,TRBV15,CATSRKDFRALHF,TGTGCCACCAGCAGAAAAGACTTTAGAGCCCTCCACTTT
TRBD1,many,TRBJ2-7,TRBV28,CASSPPPGQGDYEQYF,TGTGCCAGCAGTCCTCCTCCGGGACAGGGAGACTACGAGCAGTACTTC
TRBD2,many,TRBJ2-7,TRBV11-2,CASSLDPSGRAYEQYF,TGTGCCAGCAGCTTAGACCCCAGCGGGAGGGCCTACGAGCAGTACTTC
TRBD1,many,TRBJ2-5,TRBV28,CASRQGQETQYF,TGTGCCAGCAGACAGGGGCAAGAGACCCAGTACTTC
NA,many,TRBJ2-5,TRBV7-9,CASSPHSGQGETQYF,TGTGCCAGCAGCCCCCATTCGGGGCAGGGAGAGACCCAGTACTTC
NA,many,TRBJ1-1,TRBV29-1,CSAPVGEENTEAFF,TGCAGCGCTCCGGTTGGGGAGGAGAACACTGAAGCTTTCTTT
NA,NA,TRBJ1-1,TRBV2,CASSVLWDTEASF,TGTGCCAGCAGCGTCCTCTGGGACACCGAAGCTTCCTTT
TRBD2,many,TRBJ2-1,TRBV5-5,CASSLVAGAYNEQFF,TGTGCCAGCAGCTTGGTAGCGGGAGCGTACAATGAGCAGTTCTTC
TRBD1,NA,TRBJ2-1,TRBV20-1,CSARGLGQSSYNEQFF,TGCAGTGCTAGAGGGCTGGGACAGAGCTCCTACAATGAGCAGTTCTTC
NA,many,TRBJ2-1,TRBV28,CASSLRARWNEQFF,TGTGCCAGCAGTTTGCGCGCTAGGTGGAATGAGCAGTTCTTC
NA,few,TRBJ2-3,TRBV11-2,CASSLRRADTQYF,TGTGCCAGCAGCTTGCGGCGCGCAGATACGCAGTATTTT
TRBD2,NA,TRBJ2-7,TRBV7-8,CASNKGLAGNYEQYF,TGTGCCAGCAACAAAGGACTAGCGGGGAACTACGAGCAGTACTTC
TRBD1,few,TRBJ1-5,TRBV3-1,CASSQAQGKDQPQHF,TGTGCCAGCAGCCAAGCACAGGGGAAGGATCAGCCCCAGCATTTT
NA,many,TRBJ1-3,TRBV7-9,CASSGDSGSGNTIYF,TGTGCCAGCTCGGGAGACAGCGGTTCTGGAAACACCATATATTTT